The rows below give T cell receptor beta chains drawn from one sample of a study of blood T cell repertoires in COVID-19. Clones were read by immunoSEQ multiplex PCR, and TCRdb kept only the in-frame ones, dropping some. The sample lists about 94,000 clones, roughly 80% occurring once. Sequenced input: peripheral blood. The receptors here all came from a human donor in a cohort sampled during active COVID-19. The CDR3 runs from the conserved cysteine through the conserved F or W. Fields, in order: CDR3 DNA, CDR3 protein, J gene, D gene, V gene, clone size. The D gene is left open where the match is weak. Part of the rows lack a size; the others show once, few, many or a class for expanded clones.

cdr3_nt: TGTGCCAGCAGCCGGGACAGTAACACTGAAGCTTTCTTT; cdr3_aa: CASSRDSNTEAFF; j_call: TRBJ1-1; d_call: TRBD1; v_call: TRBV11-2; clone_size: once
cdr3_nt: TGTGCCAGCAGCTTGGGGCCTCCGAGGGACACTGAAGCTTTCTTT; cdr3_aa: CASSLGPPRDTEAFF; j_call: TRBJ1-1; d_call: .; v_call: TRBV5-4; clone_size: .
cdr3_nt: TGTGCCAGCAGGAGGACAGGGGAAGCTTTCTTT; cdr3_aa: CASRRTGEAFF; j_call: TRBJ1-1; d_call: TRBD1; v_call: TRBV12-3/TRBV12-4; clone_size: .
cdr3_nt: TGCGCCAGCAGCTTAGGGACATCCTATGGCGAGCAGTACTTC; cdr3_aa: CASSLGTSYGEQYF; j_call: TRBJ2-7; d_call: .; v_call: TRBV5-1; clone_size: .
cdr3_nt: TGTGCCAGCAGTCCGCGACCCTACGGGAACGAGCAGTACTTC; cdr3_aa: CASSPRPYGNEQYF; j_call: TRBJ2-7; d_call: .; v_call: TRBV27; clone_size: .
cdr3_nt: TGTGCCAGCAGTTTACAGCGTGGCTATGGCTACACCTTC; cdr3_aa: CASSLQRGYGYTF; j_call: TRBJ1-2; d_call: .; v_call: TRBV12-3/TRBV12-4; clone_size: .
cdr3_nt: TGTGCCAGCAGTATCCAGGGGGCGGAAGATACGCAGTATTTT; cdr3_aa: CASSIQGAEDTQYF; j_call: TRBJ2-3; d_call: TRBD1; v_call: TRBV28; clone_size: .
cdr3_nt: TGTGCCAGCAGCGAGGGACAGGGGGCGCTCCCCAGTAATTCACCCCTCCACTTT; cdr3_aa: CASSEGQGALPSNSPLHF; j_call: TRBJ1-6; d_call: TRBD1; v_call: TRBV6-4; clone_size: .
cdr3_nt: TGTGCCAGCAGAACGGACAGGGGCGACGAGCAGTACTTC; cdr3_aa: CASRTDRGDEQYF; j_call: TRBJ2-7; d_call: TRBD1; v_call: TRBV7-9; clone_size: .
cdr3_nt: TGTGCCAGCAAAGGGACTGGAGCCTACGAGCAGTACTTC; cdr3_aa: CASKGTGAYEQYF; j_call: TRBJ2-7; d_call: .; v_call: TRBV5-6; clone_size: .
cdr3_nt: TGTGCCAGCAGCCCCCTGTCGGACTATGGCTACACCTTC; cdr3_aa: CASSPLSDYGYTF; j_call: TRBJ1-2; d_call: .; v_call: TRBV3-1/TRBV3-2; clone_size: .
cdr3_nt: TGTGCCAGCAGTTTACCCCCCCGGCTAGCGGGAGCGTACGAGCAGTACTTC; cdr3_aa: CASSLPPRLAGAYEQYF; j_call: TRBJ2-7; d_call: TRBD2; v_call: TRBV28; clone_size: few
cdr3_nt: TGTGCCAGCAGACTACCGGGCTATGGCTACACCTTC; cdr3_aa: CASRLPGYGYTF; j_call: TRBJ1-2; d_call: .; v_call: TRBV7-2; clone_size: .
cdr3_nt: TGTGCCAGCAAGACTTCGAACACCGGGGAGCTGTTTTTT; cdr3_aa: CASKTSNTGELFF; j_call: TRBJ2-2; d_call: .; v_call: TRBV6-5; clone_size: .
cdr3_nt: TGTGCCAGCAGTGAAGGGGACATGAACACTGAAGCTTTCTTT; cdr3_aa: CASSEGDMNTEAFF; j_call: TRBJ1-1; d_call: .; v_call: TRBV2; clone_size: .
cdr3_nt: TGTGCCTGGGACAGGGGCGCCGCCTATGGCTACACCTTC; cdr3_aa: CAWDRGAAYGYTF; j_call: TRBJ1-2; d_call: TRBD1; v_call: TRBV7-9; clone_size: .
cdr3_nt: TGTGCCAGCAGCCTCTACTCATCCGGCTACACCTTC; cdr3_aa: CASSLYSSGYTF; j_call: TRBJ1-2; d_call: .; v_call: TRBV3-1/TRBV3-2; clone_size: .
cdr3_nt: TGTGCCTGGAGCGGACAGGTAGCCCAAAATGAAAAACTGTTTTTT; cdr3_aa: CAWSGQVAQNEKLFF; j_call: TRBJ1-4; d_call: TRBD1; v_call: TRBV30; clone_size: .
cdr3_nt: TGTGCCAGCAGTTTCTCAGGCACGAACACTGAAGCTTTCTTT; cdr3_aa: CASSFSGTNTEAFF; j_call: TRBJ1-1; d_call: .; v_call: TRBV27; clone_size: .
cdr3_nt: TGTGCCAGCAGTGCAGGGGGCTCTCAGCCCCAGCATTTT; cdr3_aa: CASSAGGSQPQHF; j_call: TRBJ1-5; d_call: TRBD1; v_call: TRBV28; clone_size: .
cdr3_nt: TGTGCCAGCAGCCCAAAACCCCCTACGGGGGCCAACGTCCTGACTTTC; cdr3_aa: CASSPKPPTGANVLTF; j_call: TRBJ2-6; d_call: .; v_call: TRBV7-3; clone_size: once
cdr3_nt: TGCGCCAGCAGCCAAGCTAGCGGGACCCCCTACGAGCAGTACTTC; cdr3_aa: CASSQASGTPYEQYF; j_call: TRBJ2-7; d_call: TRBD2; v_call: TRBV4-1; clone_size: .
cdr3_nt: TGTGCCAGCTCACCCCGGACAGGAGGTTTCGACGAGCAGTACTTC; cdr3_aa: CASSPRTGGFDEQYF; j_call: TRBJ2-7; d_call: TRBD1; v_call: TRBV18; clone_size: .
cdr3_nt: TGTGCCAGCAGCTTAGTAACCTACGAGCAGTACTTC; cdr3_aa: CASSLVTYEQYF; j_call: TRBJ2-7; d_call: .; v_call: TRBV7-9; clone_size: .
cdr3_nt: TGTGCCAGCAGCTTGGGTCCTAGCGGGAGGGAGACCCAGTACTTC; cdr3_aa: CASSLGPSGRETQYF; j_call: TRBJ2-5; d_call: TRBD2; v_call: TRBV5-6; clone_size: .
cdr3_nt: TGTGCCAGTAGTATAGCTGCGGGCGGTGGGCAAGAGACCCAGTACTTC; cdr3_aa: CASSIAAGGGQETQYF; j_call: TRBJ2-5; d_call: .; v_call: TRBV19; clone_size: .
cdr3_nt: TGCGCCAGCAGCCCAGGACTAGCGGGGCCCCAAGAGACCCAGTACTTC; cdr3_aa: CASSPGLAGPQETQYF; j_call: TRBJ2-5; d_call: TRBD2; v_call: TRBV5-1; clone_size: .